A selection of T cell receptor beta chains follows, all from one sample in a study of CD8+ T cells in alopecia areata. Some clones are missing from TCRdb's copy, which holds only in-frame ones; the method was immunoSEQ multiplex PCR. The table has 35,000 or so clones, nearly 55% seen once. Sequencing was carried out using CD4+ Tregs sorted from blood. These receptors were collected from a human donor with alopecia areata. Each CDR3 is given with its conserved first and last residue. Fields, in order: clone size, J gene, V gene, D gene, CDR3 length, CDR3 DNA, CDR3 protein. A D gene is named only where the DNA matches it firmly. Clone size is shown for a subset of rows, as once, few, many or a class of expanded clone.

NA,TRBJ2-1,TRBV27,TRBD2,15,TGTGCCAGCAGTCCCGGGGGGGTACCGAACAATGAGCAGTTCTTC,CASSPGGVPNNEQFF
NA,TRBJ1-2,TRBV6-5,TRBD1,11,TGTGCCAGCAGAGACAGGGCCGGCTACACCTTC,CASRDRAGYTF
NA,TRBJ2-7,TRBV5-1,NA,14,TGCGCCAGCAGCTTGATTCCGGGAGCCCCCGAGCAGTACTTC,CASSLIPGAPEQYF
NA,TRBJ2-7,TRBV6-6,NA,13,TGTGCCAGCAGTTCCACAGGGGGGGTCGAGCAGTACTTC,CASSSTGGVEQYF
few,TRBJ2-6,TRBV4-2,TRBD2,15,TGTGCCAGCAGCCACGGGGGGTCTGGGGCCAACGTCCTGACTTTC,CASSHGGSGANVLTF
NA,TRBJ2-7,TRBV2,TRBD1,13,TGTGCCAGCTCGGACAGGGGCATCGACGAGCAGTACTTC,CASSDRGIDEQYF
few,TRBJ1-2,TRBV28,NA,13,TGTGCCAGCAGTGGGGGGGTGTACTATGGCTACACCTTC,CASSGGVYYGYTF
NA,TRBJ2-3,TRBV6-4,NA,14,TGTGCCAGCAGAGTACTAGCTTCGTCGGATACGCAGTATTTT,CASRVLASSDTQYF
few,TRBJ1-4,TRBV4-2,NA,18,TGTGCCAGCAGCCAAGACGGGTTTCCGGGGACCGCGGTAGAAAAACTGTTTTTT,CASSQDGFPGTAVEKLFF
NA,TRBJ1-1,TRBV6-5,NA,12,TGTGCCAGCAGTAGGCCAGGCCTCCGAGCTTTCTTT,CASSRPGLRAFF
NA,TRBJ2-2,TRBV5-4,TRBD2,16,TGTGCCAGCAGCTTGGGGACTAGCGGGAAAGCCGGGGAGCTGTTTTTT,CASSLGTSGKAGELFF
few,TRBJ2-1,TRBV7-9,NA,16,TGTGCCAGCAGCCGAGGGTCACCACTCTCTGACAATGAGCAGTTCTTC,CASSRGSPLSDNEQFF
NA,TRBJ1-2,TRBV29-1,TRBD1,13,TGCAGCGTTGACCTGGGACAGGGCCATGGCTACACCTTC,CSVDLGQGHGYTF
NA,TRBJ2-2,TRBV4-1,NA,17,TGCGCCAGCAGCCAGGACAGCTTTACCTCGAACACCGGGGAGCTGTTTTTT,CASSQDSFTSNTGELFF
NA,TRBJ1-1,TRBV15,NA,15,TGTGCCACCAGCAGAGGGGGGCGCCGGGACACTGAAGCTTTCTTT,CATSRGGRRDTEAFF
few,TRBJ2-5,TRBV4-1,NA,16,TGCGCCAGCAGCCAAGCCGGGGTTACGGGTTTGGAGACCCAGTACTTC,CASSQAGVTGLETQYF
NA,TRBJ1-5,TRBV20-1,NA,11,TGCAGTGCTAGAGGGGATCAGCCCCAGCATTTT,CSARGDQPQHF
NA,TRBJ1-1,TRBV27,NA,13,TGTGCCAGCACAAGACAGACCGGGGCTGAAGCTTTCTTT,CASTRQTGAEAFF
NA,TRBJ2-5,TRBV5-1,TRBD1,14,TGCGCCAGCAGCGGCCGAGAGGGGGCCGAGACCCAGTACTTC,CASSGREGAETQYF
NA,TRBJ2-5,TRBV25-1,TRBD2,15,TGTGCCAGCAGTCCTAGCGGGGGGGCCGCGCAGACCCAGTACTTC,CASSPSGGAAQTQYF
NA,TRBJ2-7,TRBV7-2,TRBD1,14,TGTGCCAGCACCAAACAGGGGGTAAATGACGAGCAGTACTTC,CASTKQGVNDEQYF
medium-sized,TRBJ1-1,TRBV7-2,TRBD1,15,TGTGCCAGCAGCCACCGGACAGGGGTGAACACTGAAGCTTTCTTT,CASSHRTGVNTEAFF
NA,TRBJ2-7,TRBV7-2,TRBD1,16,TGTGCCAGCAGCGAACAGGGGGCACGAGCGGGTATCAAGCAGTACTTC,CASSEQGARAGIKQYF
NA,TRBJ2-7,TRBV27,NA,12,TGTGCCAGCGGTCAGCAGGGAGGCGAGCAGTACTTC,CASGQQGGEQYF
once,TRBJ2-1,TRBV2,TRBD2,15,TGTGCCAGCCGTGAATGGCGGGGGGGCATCAATGAGCAGTTCTTC,CASREWRGGINEQFF
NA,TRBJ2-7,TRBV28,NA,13,TGTGCCAGCAGGGTTGGCGGAGCCTACGAGCAGTACTTC,CASRVGGAYEQYF
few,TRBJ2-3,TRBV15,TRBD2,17,TGTGCCACCAGCTCCGGTCGGCTAGCGGGGGGGAGAGATACGCAGTATTTT,CATSSGRLAGGRDTQYF
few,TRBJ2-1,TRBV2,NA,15,TGTGCCAGCACCCCTCGGGGGACCAAGTACAATGAGCAGTTCTTC,CASTPRGTKYNEQFF
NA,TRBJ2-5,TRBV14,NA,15,TGTGCCAGCAGCCAAGAGGGGGCATTTGGAAAGACCCAGTACTTC,CASSQEGAFGKTQYF
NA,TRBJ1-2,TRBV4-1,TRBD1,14,TGCGCCAGCAGCCAGAGACAGGGGGTCTATGGCTACACCTTC,CASSQRQGVYGYTF
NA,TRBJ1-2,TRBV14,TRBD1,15,TGTGCCAGCAGCCAACAGGACAGGGCAGGCTATGGCTACACCTTC,CASSQQDRAGYGYTF
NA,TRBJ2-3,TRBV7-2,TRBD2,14,TGTGCCAGCACTAGCGGGGGGGCCAGGGATACGCAGTATTTT,CASTSGGARDTQYF
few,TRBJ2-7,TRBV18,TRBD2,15,TGTGCCAGCTCACCTAGACTAGCGGGAGAGGGAGAGCAGTACTTC,CASSPRLAGEGEQYF
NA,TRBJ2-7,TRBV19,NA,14,TGTGCCACCCAAGGGGGGACACCTCCCTACGAGCAGTACTTC,CATQGGTPPYEQYF
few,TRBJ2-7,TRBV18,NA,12,TGTGCCAGCTCATCAAGCTCCTACGAGCAGTACTTC,CASSSSSYEQYF
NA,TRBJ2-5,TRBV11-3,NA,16,TGTGCCAGCAGCTTAGCGCTCGGACCGACTAGGGAGACCCAGTACTTC,CASSLALGPTRETQYF
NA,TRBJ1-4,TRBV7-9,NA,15,TGTGCCAGCAGCTTAAATCTGGGGTCGGGAGAAAAACTGTTTTTT,CASSLNLGSGEKLFF
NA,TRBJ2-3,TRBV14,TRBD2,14,TGTGCCAGCAGCCAACCGGGACTAGCAGATACGCAGTATTTT,CASSQPGLADTQYF
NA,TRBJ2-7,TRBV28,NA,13,TGTGCCAGCTCCCAGACCTTCTCCTACGAGCAGTACTTC,CASSQTFSYEQYF
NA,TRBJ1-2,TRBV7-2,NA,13,TGTGCCAGCAGCCCTTTAGTTAACTATGGCTACACCTTC,CASSPLVNYGYTF
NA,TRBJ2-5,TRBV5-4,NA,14,TGTGCCAGCAGCGCGGGCGGACGGAGAGAGACCCAGTACTTC,CASSAGGRRETQYF
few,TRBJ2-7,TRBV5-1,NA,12,TGCGCCAGCGCTCCGGGGCCCCACGAGCAGTACTTC,CASAPGPHEQYF
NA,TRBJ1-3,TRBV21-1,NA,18,TGTGCCAGCAGCGATCGTCATTCAAGGAGAATAGGTGGAAACACCATATATTTT,CASSDRHSRRIGGNTIYF
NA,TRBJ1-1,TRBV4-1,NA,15,TGCGCCAGCAGCTATCCCCGGCAGGGGAAGACTGAAGCTTTCTTT,CASSYPRQGKTEAFF
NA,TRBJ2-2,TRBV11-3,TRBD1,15,TGTGCCAGCAGCCCAGACAGGGATAACACCGGGGAGCTGTTTTTT,CASSPDRDNTGELFF
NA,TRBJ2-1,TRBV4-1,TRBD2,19,TGCGCCAGCAGCCTCGGGACTAGCGGGGGATCTAGCTCCTACAATGAGCAGTTCTTC,CASSLGTSGGSSSYNEQFF
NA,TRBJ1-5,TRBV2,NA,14,TGTGCCAGCAGTGAATCTTTGGTGGGTCAGCCCCAGCATTTT,CASSESLVGQPQHF
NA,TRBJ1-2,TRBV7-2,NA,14,TGTGCCAGCACCCCCGGATCCGTAGACTATGGCTACACCTTC,CASTPGSVDYGYTF
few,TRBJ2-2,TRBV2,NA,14,TGTGCCAGCAGTGAGATTTCGAACACCGGGGAGCTGTTTTTT,CASSEISNTGELFF
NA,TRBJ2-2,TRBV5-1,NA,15,TGCGCCAGCAGCAATCGGGTTGGGAACACCGGGGAGCTGTTTTTT,CASSNRVGNTGELFF
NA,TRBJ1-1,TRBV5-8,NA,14,TGTGCCAGCAGCCGACTGACTGCCTACACTGAAGCTTTCTTT,CASSRLTAYTEAFF
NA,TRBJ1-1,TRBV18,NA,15,TGTGCCAGCTCACCACCTGCGGGTTTGAACACTGAAGCTTTCTTT,CASSPPAGLNTEAFF
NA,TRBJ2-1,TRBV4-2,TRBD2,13,TGTGCCAGCAGCCAAGATAGGGCAGCGGGGCTGTTCTTC,CASSQDRAAGLFF
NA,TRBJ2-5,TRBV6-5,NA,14,TGTGCCAGCAGTTACGGGACATCTTCCGAGACCCAGTACTTC,CASSYGTSSETQYF